These 14 T cell receptor beta chains came from one sample sequenced in a study of PD-L1 blockade in urothelial cancer listed by TCRdb under 2017. The library was built by means of the immunoSEQ multiplex PCR assay. TCRdb's version of the immuneACCESS table is confined to in-frame rearrangements and falls short of the full clone set. An unresolved V gene accounts for under half of the shortfall where checked; the remainder is of unknown origin. This sample lists fewer than 50,000 clones; 87% were detected once. The top ten hold less than 8% of the sample. The sample here was PBMCs, taken around atezolizumab (anti-PD-L1) treatment. The source of these receptors is a man in his sixties with urothelial cancer.

This clone was observed a few times. The rearrangement joins TRBV5-1 to TRBJ1-1, with 7 bases fitting TRBD1. Per germline, CDR1 SGHRS and CDR2 YFSETQ. V lost 4 bases, J lost 7 bases, and 7 bases stayed unmatched. The CDR3 has 13 amino acids. The CDR3 protein is CASSRGQTGEAFF. In DNA, the CDR3 is TGCGCCAGCAGCAGGGGACAGACGGGTGAAGCTTTCTTT.

The V and J genes are TRBV9 and TRBJ2-7, with D possibly matching TRBD2 (6 bases). CDR1 SGDLS and CDR2 YYNGEE come from the germline V gene. Trimming removed 4 bases at V and 0 bases at J, with 11 bases between. The CDR3 runs 14 residues. As DNA, the CDR3 is TGTGCCAGCAGCTCCGGACTAAGCTCCTACGAGCAGTACTTC. It encodes CASSSGLSSYEQYF.

V gene TRBV6-6 combines with J gene TRBJ1-1; D is perhaps TRBD1 (6 bases). The CDR3 length is 14 residues. In germline, CDR1 is MNHNY, CDR2 SVGAGI (reference sequence). The ends were cut back, 2 bases at V and 2 bases at J, with 9 bases in the middle. The CDR3 coding sequence is TGTGCCAGCAGTTACAGGGGGTTTAACACTGAAGCTTTCTTT. Encoded protein: CASSYRGFNTEAFF.

The genes are TRBV4-3 and TRBJ2-3; 8 positions agree with TRBD1. Germline V gives CDR1 LGHNA, CDR2 YSLEER. Trimming cost V 2 bases and J 2 bases; bases outside gene matches: 9. The CDR3 totals 17 residues. Here the CDR3 reads CASSQYGQGKVTDTQYF. CDR3 sequence (DNA): TGCGCCAGCAGCCAATACGGACAGGGCAAGGTCACAGATACGCAGTATTTT.

The genes are TRBV9 and TRBJ1-2; possibly TRBD1 for D (6 bases). V shed 3 bases and J shed 2 bases, with 11 bases lying between them. CDR1 SGDLS and CDR2 YYNGEE come from the germline V gene. This CDR3 has 14 amino acids. The CDR3 DNA reads TGTGCCAGCAGCGGATGGACAGACAACTATGGCTACACCTTC. Translating it yields CASSGWTDNYGYTF.

The chain is built from TRBV5-1 and TRBJ2-1; 9 positions match TRBD1. This CDR3 contains 19 residues. Germline V gene sequence: CDR1 SGHRS, CDR2 YFSETQ. The V and J ends lost 3 bases and 3 bases, in that order; junction bases with no gene match: 16. The CDR3 loop reads CASSSRPGQGLLNYNEQFF. In nucleotides, the CDR3 is TGCGCCAGCAGCTCGCGACCGGGACAGGGCCTCTTGAACTACAATGAGCAGTTCTTC. Filled out from reference TRBV5-1 and TRBJ2-1, the complete variable domain reads KAGVTQTPRYLIKTRGQQVTLSCSPISGHRSVSWYQQTPGQGLQFLFEYFSETQRNKGNFPGRFSGRQFSNSRSEMNVSTLELGDSALYLCASSSRPGQGLLNYNEQFFGPGTRLTVL.

This rearrangement joins TRBV27 to TRBJ1-1; D is ambiguous. The ends were cut back, 2 bases at V and 0 bases at J, with 13 bases in the middle. The CDR3 has 16 amino acids. Looked up from germline, CDR1 is MNHEY and CDR2 is SMNVEV (reference sequence). The CDR3 sequence: CASSLGFRSLNTEAFF. The CDR3 DNA is TGTGCCAGCAGTTTAGGATTTAGGAGCCTGAACACTGAAGCTTTCTTT.

The genes are TRBV5-4 and TRBJ1-2; no definite D call. Germline CDR1 SGHNT, CDR2 YYREEE (reference sequence). V lost 0 bases and J 8 bases, leaving 17 bases between the germline ends. This CDR3 contains 15 residues. The CDR3 DNA sequence: TGTGCCAGCAGCTTGGGGGCACAGTACCCGGGGGGCTACACCTTC. It is translated as CASSLGAQYPGGYTF.

This sequence joins TRBV6-5 and TRBJ2-5; 8 bases match TRBD2. With V trimmed by 2 bases and J by 5 bases, 10 bases remained unmatched. This CDR3 is 16 amino acids long. The germline V gene has CDR1 MNHEY and CDR2 SVGAGI. CDR3 in amino acids: CASSYETGGPPETQYF. For the CDR3, the DNA is TGTGCCAGCAGTTACGAGACGGGGGGGCCCCCGGAGACCCAGTACTTC.

CDR3 sequence reads: CASGLSRVDQETQYF. The CDR3 DNA reads as TGTGCTAGTGGTTTGTCGAGGGTGGACCAAGAGACCCAGTACTTC. V usage is TRBV12-5 and J usage is TRBJ2-5; D may be TRBD2 (5 bases). The V gene lost 2 bases and the J gene lost 0 bases, with 10 bases spanning the gap. Germline-derived CDR1 and CDR2 are LGHNT and FRNRAP. CDR3 size: 15 residues.

This chain uses TRBV30 with TRBJ2-7, with 8 bases fitting TRBD1. The germline gives CDR1 GTSNPN, CDR2 SVGIG (reference sequence). Germline trimming cut 4 bases from V and 6 bases from J; bases unmatched to any gene: 8. The CDR3 extends over 13 amino acids. The CDR3 nucleotides read TGTGCCTGGACCCGCAGGGGGCTGGTCGAGCAGTACTTC. Translating gives CAWTRRGLVEQYF.

This clone was picked up one time. The rearrangement uses TRBV28 and TRBJ1-1; D gene uncertain. V was pared by 5 bases and J by 2 bases, with 15 bases between. Germline lookup yields CDR1 MDHEN and CDR2 SYDVKM. The CDR3 is 15 residues long. The CDR3 DNA reads as TGTGCCAGCAGTGTAGGAGGGTTGGGCAACACTGAAGCTTTCTTT. This sequence encodes CASSVGGLGNTEAFF.

The chain couples TRBV9 to TRBJ2-5, with 7 bases matching TRBD2. This CDR3 spans 13 amino acids. Trimming cost V 3 bases and J 2 bases; bases outside gene matches: 1. Germline CDR1 reads SGDLS; CDR2 reads YYNGEE. The CDR3 region is CASSAGRQETQYF. CDR3 bases: TGTGCCAGCAGCGCCGGGAGGCAAGAGACCCAGTACTTC.

The genes are TRBV10-1 and TRBJ2-7; 7 bases fit TRBD1. Germline lookup yields CDR1 WNHNN and CDR2 SYGVQD (reference sequence). Losses at the gene ends were 2 bases for V and 3 bases for J; bases not matched to a gene: 1. The CDR3 loop spans 13 amino acids. The CDR3 region is CASSEAGGYEQYF. CDR3 sequence (DNA): TGCGCCAGCAGTGAGGCAGGGGGCTACGAGCAGTACTTC.